This is a list of T cell receptor beta chains from one sample in a study of blood T cell repertoires in COVID-19. The method was immunoSEQ multiplex PCR; TCRdb's version includes in-frame clones alone and lacks a portion of them. Here the sample spans roughly 190,000 clones, roughly four fifths being singletons. The sequencing sample was made of peripheral blood. Receptor source: a man aged 25-45 years with active or convalescent COVID-19. The CDR3 runs from the conserved cysteine through the conserved F or W. A D gene is named only where the DNA matches it firmly. Clone size, where shown, is once, few, many, or a class for clones that have expanded.

d_gene: -; abundance: -; v_gene: TRBV19; j_gene: TRBJ1-5; CDR3aa: CASRTGSTNQPQHF; CDR3nt: TGTGCCAGTCGAACAGGGTCCACCAATCAGCCCCAGCATTTT
d_gene: -; abundance: few; v_gene: TRBV2; j_gene: TRBJ2-2; CDR3aa: CASKTENTGELFF; CDR3nt: TGTGCCAGCAAAACAGAAAACACCGGGGAGCTGTTTTTT
d_gene: -; abundance: once; v_gene: TRBV2; j_gene: TRBJ1-5; CDR3aa: CASSDGRGQPQHF; CDR3nt: TGTGCCAGCAGTGATGGACGGGGACAGCCCCAGCATTTT
d_gene: TRBD2; abundance: -; v_gene: TRBV12-5; j_gene: TRBJ2-3; CDR3aa: CASGLGLADLTDTQYF; CDR3nt: TGTGCTAGTGGTTTGGGACTAGCGGATCTCACAGATACGCAGTATTTT
d_gene: TRBD1; abundance: -; v_gene: TRBV7-9; j_gene: TRBJ2-1; CDR3aa: CASSSGQGYNEQFF; CDR3nt: TGTGCCAGCAGCTCGGGACAGGGATACAATGAGCAGTTCTTC
d_gene: -; abundance: -; v_gene: TRBV7-8; j_gene: TRBJ2-5; CDR3aa: CASSQGGGRETQYF; CDR3nt: TGTGCCAGCAGCCAGGGGGGGGGCAGAGAGACCCAGTACTTC
d_gene: -; abundance: -; v_gene: TRBV6-1; j_gene: TRBJ1-2; CDR3aa: CASSEQEALRVYGYTF; CDR3nt: TGTGCCAGCAGTGAACAGGAGGCCCTACGGGTCTATGGCTACACCTTC
d_gene: TRBD1; abundance: -; v_gene: TRBV7-2; j_gene: TRBJ1-2; CDR3aa: CASSLGQGYGYTF; CDR3nt: TGTGCCAGCAGCCTCGGACAGGGCTATGGCTACACCTTC
d_gene: TRBD2; abundance: -; v_gene: TRBV20-1; j_gene: TRBJ2-1; CDR3aa: CSASNARRGRATGYNEQFF; CDR3nt: TGCAGTGCTAGTAACGCAAGGCGCGGGAGGGCCACAGGTTACAATGAGCAGTTCTTC
d_gene: -; abundance: -; v_gene: TRBV28; j_gene: TRBJ1-3; CDR3aa: CASSFGSGNTIYF; CDR3nt: TGTGCCAGCAGTTTCGGTTCCGGAAACACCATATATTTT
d_gene: -; abundance: -; v_gene: TRBV28; j_gene: TRBJ1-1; CDR3aa: CASSSQGRAFF; CDR3nt: TGTGCCAGCAGTTCTCAGGGAAGGGCTTTCTTT
d_gene: TRBD1; abundance: once; v_gene: TRBV7-3; j_gene: TRBJ1-3; CDR3aa: CASSDKIQGACGNTIYF; CDR3nt: TGTGCCAGCAGCGATAAGATTCAGGGGGCATGTGGAAACACCATATATTTT
d_gene: -; abundance: -; v_gene: TRBV27; j_gene: TRBJ2-7; CDR3aa: CASSPRDSAYEQYF; CDR3nt: TGTGCCAGCAGTCCGCGGGACAGCGCCTACGAGCAGTACTTC
d_gene: -; abundance: -; v_gene: TRBV5-4; j_gene: TRBJ2-3; CDR3aa: CASSLRGTDTQYF; CDR3nt: TGTGCCAGCAGCTTGCGTGGCACAGATACGCAGTATTTT
d_gene: -; abundance: -; v_gene: TRBV4-3; j_gene: TRBJ2-3; CDR3aa: CASSQEGRRMGADTQYF; CDR3nt: TGCGCCAGCAGCCAAGAGGGTAGGAGGATGGGCGCAGATACGCAGTATTTT
d_gene: -; abundance: -; v_gene: TRBV25-1; j_gene: TRBJ1-3; CDR3aa: CASSETQNTIYF; CDR3nt: TGTGCCAGCTCAGAGACTCAAAACACCATATATTTT
d_gene: TRBD2; abundance: few; v_gene: TRBV5-1; j_gene: TRBJ2-1; CDR3aa: CASLPVAGGQQFF; CDR3nt: TGCGCCAGCCTCCCCGTAGCGGGAGGGCAGCAGTTCTTC
d_gene: -; abundance: -; v_gene: TRBV28; j_gene: TRBJ1-5; CDR3aa: CASRKNREGQPQHF; CDR3nt: TGTGCCAGCAGGAAGAACAGGGAGGGTCAGCCCCAGCATTTT
d_gene: -; abundance: -; v_gene: TRBV27; j_gene: TRBJ1-6; CDR3aa: CASSLVGRDNSPLHF; CDR3nt: TGTGCCAGCAGTTTGGTGGGGAGGGATAATTCACCCCTCCACTTT
d_gene: -; abundance: -; v_gene: TRBV7-9; j_gene: TRBJ2-7; CDR3aa: CASSPGGYEQYF; CDR3nt: TGTGCCAGCAGCCCCGGGGGCTACGAGCAGTACTTC
d_gene: -; abundance: -; v_gene: TRBV5-1; j_gene: TRBJ1-5; CDR3aa: CASSLGPESNQPQHF; CDR3nt: TGCGCCAGCAGCTTGGGGCCAGAAAGCAATCAGCCCCAGCATTTT
d_gene: -; abundance: once; v_gene: TRBV7-2; j_gene: TRBJ1-4; CDR3aa: CASSFGGRSEKLFF; CDR3nt: TGTGCCAGCAGCTTTGGAGGGAGGAGTGAAAAACTGTTTTTT
d_gene: TRBD1; abundance: once; v_gene: TRBV7-2; j_gene: TRBJ2-7; CDR3aa: CASTVGQGYEQYF; CDR3nt: TGTGCCAGCACCGTAGGACAGGGCTACGAGCAGTACTTC
d_gene: TRBD1; abundance: once; v_gene: TRBV11-3; j_gene: TRBJ1-4; CDR3aa: CASSADRGKLFF; CDR3nt: TGTGCCAGCAGCGCGGACAGGGGAAAACTGTTTTTT
d_gene: TRBD1; abundance: -; v_gene: TRBV5-1; j_gene: TRBJ1-2; CDR3aa: CASSPGDRGLGYTF; CDR3nt: TGCGCCAGCAGCCCGGGAGACAGGGGCCTAGGCTACACCTTC
d_gene: TRBD1; abundance: -; v_gene: TRBV9; j_gene: TRBJ1-2; CDR3aa: CASSVRTGPNYGYTF; CDR3nt: TGTGCCAGCAGCGTCAGGACAGGACCTAACTATGGCTACACCTTC
d_gene: -; abundance: few; v_gene: TRBV4-1; j_gene: TRBJ1-1; CDR3aa: CASSQEATSNTEAFF; CDR3nt: TGCGCCAGCAGCCAAGAAGCCACCTCGAACACTGAAGCTTTCTTT
d_gene: TRBD1; abundance: -; v_gene: TRBV5-6; j_gene: TRBJ2-1; CDR3aa: CASSLGQAYSYNEQFF; CDR3nt: TGTGCCAGCAGCTTAGGACAGGCTTACTCCTACAATGAGCAGTTCTTC
d_gene: -; abundance: -; v_gene: TRBV3-1/TRBV3-2; j_gene: TRBJ1-1; CDR3aa: CASSQAGVTEAFF; CDR3nt: TGTGCCAGCAGCCAAGCCGGGGTCACTGAAGCTTTCTTT
d_gene: -; abundance: -; v_gene: TRBV28; j_gene: TRBJ1-1; CDR3aa: CASALRFRAGALNTEAFF; CDR3nt: TGTGCCAGCGCTCTCCGTTTCCGAGCAGGGGCCCTGAACACTGAAGCTTTCTTT
d_gene: -; abundance: -; v_gene: TRBV28; j_gene: TRBJ1-4; CDR3aa: CASGLFEKLFF; CDR3nt: TGTGCCAGCGGCCTGTTTGAAAAACTGTTTTTT
d_gene: -; abundance: once; v_gene: TRBV4-1; j_gene: TRBJ2-3; CDR3aa: CASSQVNLVATDTQYF; CDR3nt: TGCGCCAGCAGCCAAGTGAATTTAGTTGCGACAGATACGCAGTATTTT
d_gene: TRBD2; abundance: -; v_gene: TRBV6-1; j_gene: TRBJ2-1; CDR3aa: CASIKTSGRLDEQFF; CDR3nt: TGTGCCAGCATTAAAACTAGCGGGAGGCTCGATGAGCAGTTCTTC
d_gene: -; abundance: -; v_gene: TRBV24-1; j_gene: TRBJ2-3; CDR3aa: CATSTPPDTQYF; CDR3nt: TGTGCCACCAGTACACCGCCAGATACGCAGTATTTT
d_gene: TRBD2; abundance: -; v_gene: TRBV14; j_gene: TRBJ2-1; CDR3aa: CASSPLAGGYNEQFF; CDR3nt: TGTGCCAGCAGCCCGTTAGCGGGAGGCTACAATGAGCAGTTCTTC
d_gene: TRBD1; abundance: once; v_gene: TRBV7-8; j_gene: TRBJ1-1; CDR3aa: CASSLSRQGGTEAFF; CDR3nt: TGTGCCAGCAGCTTAAGTAGACAGGGTGGCACTGAAGCTTTCTTT
d_gene: TRBD1; abundance: -; v_gene: TRBV7-9; j_gene: TRBJ1-1; CDR3aa: CASRGGTGTNTEAFF; CDR3nt: TGTGCCAGCAGGGGGGGGACAGGGACGAACACTGAAGCTTTCTTT
d_gene: -; abundance: -; v_gene: TRBV19; j_gene: TRBJ1-5; CDR3aa: CASSIGVGGSANQPQHF; CDR3nt: TGTGCCAGTAGTATAGGGGTAGGAGGGTCTGCCAATCAGCCCCAGCATTTT
d_gene: -; abundance: -; v_gene: TRBV27; j_gene: TRBJ1-1; CDR3aa: CASSLLRMNTEAFF; CDR3nt: TGTGCCAGCAGTTTATTGCGGATGAACACTGAAGCTTTCTTT
d_gene: TRBD1; abundance: -; v_gene: TRBV5-1; j_gene: TRBJ1-5; CDR3aa: CASSLDGDRDSNQPQHF; CDR3nt: TGCGCCAGCAGCTTGGACGGGGACAGGGATAGCAATCAGCCCCAGCATTTT
d_gene: TRBD1; abundance: -; v_gene: TRBV28; j_gene: TRBJ2-5; CDR3aa: CASSRDRGRETQYF; CDR3nt: TGTGCCAGCAGCCGCGACAGGGGTAGAGAGACCCAGTACTTC
d_gene: TRBD1; abundance: -; v_gene: TRBV5-1; j_gene: TRBJ1-2; CDR3aa: CASSTRQGTVGYTF; CDR3nt: TGCGCCAGCAGCACACGACAGGGCACCGTTGGCTACACCTTC
d_gene: -; abundance: -; v_gene: TRBV7-9; j_gene: TRBJ1-1; CDR3aa: CASSPTLGGNTEAFF; CDR3nt: TGTGCCAGCAGCCCGACCTTAGGGGGGAACACTGAAGCTTTCTTT
d_gene: -; abundance: -; v_gene: TRBV3-1/TRBV3-2; j_gene: TRBJ1-2; CDR3aa: CASSREGFLGGYTF; CDR3nt: TGTGCCAGCAGCCGGGAGGGATTCTTGGGAGGCTACACCTTC
d_gene: -; abundance: -; v_gene: TRBV5-8; j_gene: TRBJ1-3; CDR3aa: CASSWRQISGNTIYF; CDR3nt: TGTGCCAGCAGCTGGAGACAGATCTCTGGAAACACCATATATTTT
d_gene: TRBD1; abundance: few; v_gene: TRBV3-1/TRBV3-2; j_gene: TRBJ1-2; CDR3aa: CASSLGQAVNYGYTF; CDR3nt: TGTGCCAGCAGCCTGGGACAGGCTGTTAACTATGGCTACACCTTC
d_gene: -; abundance: -; v_gene: TRBV9; j_gene: TRBJ1-4; CDR3aa: CASSVGPGMGEKLFF; CDR3nt: TGTGCCAGCAGCGTAGGACCGGGAATGGGTGAAAAACTGTTTTTT
d_gene: -; abundance: -; v_gene: TRBV3-1/TRBV3-2; j_gene: TRBJ1-4; CDR3aa: CASSQVAGINEKLFF; CDR3nt: TGTGCCAGCAGCCAAGTGGCCGGGATTAATGAAAAACTGTTTTTT
d_gene: -; abundance: -; v_gene: TRBV4-1; j_gene: TRBJ1-1; CDR3aa: CASSQEPTGITEAFF; CDR3nt: TGCGCCAGCAGCCAAGAGCCGACAGGCATTACTGAAGCTTTCTTT